Shown below are 13 T cell receptor beta chains from a single sample sequenced in a study of CD8 T cells in ankylosing spondylitis (dated by TCRdb to 2016 to 2017). Libraries were made using 5' RACE. Sequencing was performed on an Illumina HiSeq 2500. The public reads were reanalyzed by TCRdb: fastp trimming at Q25, MiXCR alignment, in-frame beta chains only. Identical CDR3 protein sequences are pooled into one entry, listed with their most common genes and DNA. Within this sample are roughly 7,500 distinct CDR3 sequences, with around 8.2% of them counted one time only. The top ten clones comprise roughly 23% of the sample. Material for sequencing was blood, either unsorted or a sorted T cell fraction (not recorded which). Receptor source: a male donor with ankylosing spondylitis or in good health (not recorded which).

This clonotype is classed as medium-sized. The V call is TRBV9, the J call TRBJ2-2; D might be TRBD1 or TRBD2, each matching 5 bases. The CDR3 runs 13 residues. Germline V gene sequence: CDR1 SGDLS, CDR2 YYNGEE. Trimming removed 7 bases at V and 3 bases at J, with 10 bases between. CDR3 protein: CASEGRHTGELFF. The CDR3 nucleotides are TGTGCCAGCGAGGGGCGCCACACCGGGGAGCTGTTTTTT. Supplemented by reference TRBV9 and TRBJ2-2, the full variable domain reads DSGVTQTPKHLITATGQRVTLRCSPRSGDLSVYWYQQSLDQGLQFLIQYYNGEERAKGNILERFSAQQFPDLHSELNLSSLELGDSALYFCASEGRHTGELFFGEGSRLTVL.

The rearrangement links TRBV9 to TRBJ2-1; TRBD1 matches 7 bases. The V and J ends lost 4 bases and 5 bases, in that order; junction bases with no gene match: 6. The length of the CDR3 is 14 residues. The germline V gene encodes CDR1 SGDLS and CDR2 YYNGEE. The CDR3 DNA sequence: TGTGCCAGCAGCAACCGGGACAGAAACAATGAGCAGTTCTTC. This translates into CASSNRDRNNEQFF.

There are many counts of this clonotype. The chain uses TRBV9 and TRBJ1-5; D might be TRBD1 (6 bases). V dropped 3 bases and J dropped 2 bases, with 12 bases sitting between them. The CDR3 has 15 amino acids. CDR1 and CDR2 (germline): SGDLS, YYNGEE. The CDR3 is CASSAGWTGNQPQHF. CDR3 DNA: TGTGCCAGCAGCGCCGGGTGGACAGGCAATCAGCCCCAGCATTTT.

In this sample, this clonotype turned up a few times. The V and J genes are TRBV9 and TRBJ2-5; D assignment may be TRBD1 or TRBD2 (7 bases each). This CDR3 comprises 15 residues. Germline CDR1 is SGDLS and CDR2 is YYNGEE. Trimming pared 4 bases from V and 5 bases from J, leaving 18 bases between. CDR3 sequence: CASSQGRGPGETQYF. CDR3 coding DNA: TGTGCCAGCAGCCAAGGGAGGGGGCCCGGGGAGACCCAGTACTTC.

The table lists this clonotype with a few counts. The chain joins TRBV9 to TRBJ2-1; no clear D gene. The V end lost 4 bases, the J end lost 4 bases, and 12 bases lay between the germline ends. This CDR3 comprises 14 residues. Germline-derived CDR1 and CDR2 are SGDLS and YYNGEE. The CDR3 loop reads CASSPLTLYNEQFF. The CDR3 DNA is TGTGCCAGCAGCCCGCTTACACTATACAATGAGCAGTTCTTC.

The V and J genes are TRBV9 and TRBJ2-2; D is undetermined. Germline CDR1 SGDLS, CDR2 YYNGEE. With 3 bases removed from V and 7 bases from J, the gap between germline ends came to 7 bases. This CDR3 is built from 12 residues. For the CDR3, the DNA is TGTGCCAGCAGCGACCAGATCGGGGAGCTGTTTTTT. It encodes CASSDQIGELFF.

This clonotype counts as medium-sized. The J gene is TRBJ1-6, the V gene TRBV9; D uncertain. V lost 3 bases to trimming and J lost 7 bases, with 14 bases between them. CDR1 is SGDLS, CDR2 YYNGEE, per germline. The CDR3 sequence is 15 residues long. The DNA of the CDR3 is TGTGCCAGCAGCGACTCTGGCAGATCGAATTCACCCCTCCACTTT. It specifies CASSDSGRSNSPLHF. The full variable domain, with the rest looked up from reference TRBV9 and TRBJ1-6, is DSGVTQTPKHLITATGQRVTLRCSPRSGDLSVYWYQQSLDQGLQFLIQYYNGEERAKGNILERFSAQQFPDLHSELNLSSLELGDSALYFCASSDSGRSNSPLHFGNGTRLTVT.

This clonotype turned up a few times. This chain joins TRBV9 and TRBJ2-1; D could derive from TRBD1 or TRBD2 (5 bases each). The V gene's germline CDR1 is SGDLS and CDR2 YYNGEE. V lost 2 bases, J lost 9 bases, and 15 bases lay in between. The CDR3 is made up of 14 amino acids. The chain's CDR3 is CASSVWSARGEQFF. The CDR3 DNA sequence: TGTGCCAGCAGCGTGTGGAGTGCGAGGGGTGAGCAGTTCTTC.

This clonotype was detected a few times. The chain combines TRBV9 with TRBJ2-2; 9 positions agree with TRBD2. The germline V gene encodes CDR1 SGDLS and CDR2 YYNGEE. The junction had 9 bases not matched to a gene; V was cut back by 4 bases and J by 2 bases. The CDR3 runs to 17 residues. The chain's CDR3 is CASSSPSSGINTGELFF. CDR3 nucleotide sequence: TGTGCCAGCAGCTCCCCGTCTAGCGGGATAAACACCGGGGAGCTGTTTTTT.

The chain recombines TRBV9 with TRBJ2-1; TRBD2 aligns across 12 bases. Germline trimming cut 5 bases from V and 8 bases from J; bases unmatched to any gene: 11. The CDR3 runs to 16 residues. The germline CDR1 and CDR2 sequences are SGDLS and YYNGEE. The CDR3 here is CASSPPTSGRGYEQFF. In nucleotides, the CDR3 is TGTGCCAGCAGTCCCCCGACTAGCGGGAGAGGCTATGAGCAGTTCTTC. Together with reference TRBV9 and TRBJ2-1, the CDR3 gives the full variable domain: DSGVTQTPKHLITATGQRVTLRCSPRSGDLSVYWYQQSLDQGLQFLIQYYNGEERAKGNILERFSAQQFPDLHSELNLSSLELGDSALYFCASSPPTSGRGYEQFFGPGTRLTVL.

Only a few counts were recorded for this clonotype. The V and J genes are TRBV9 and TRBJ1-5, with D unclear. This CDR3 spans 15 amino acids. Looked up from germline, CDR1 is SGDLS and CDR2 is YYNGEE. The V end lost 4 bases, the J end lost 5 bases, and 16 bases lay between the germline ends. The CDR3 region is CASSISGNRDQPQHF. CDR3 in DNA: TGTGCCAGCAGCATTTCCGGGAACCGCGATCAGCCCCAGCATTTT.

By proportion, this clonotype is medium-sized. The chain carries TRBV9 and TRBJ2-3; D unclear. The CDR3 is 12 amino acids. In germline, CDR1 is SGDLS, CDR2 YYNGEE. V lost 3 bases and J lost 4, with 6 bases in between. The DNA for the CDR3 is TGTGCCAGCAGCGATCAGCCAGATACGCAGTATTTT. This gives the protein CASSDQPDTQYF.

The rearrangement uses TRBV9 and TRBJ2-5; 8 positions match TRBD2. Germline V gene sequence: CDR1 SGDLS, CDR2 YYNGEE. The CDR3 totals 16 residues. V lost 2 bases and J lost 0; bases outside the gene matches: 6. The CDR3 DNA is TGTGCCAGCAGCGTTCTTAGCGGGGTGAACCAAGAGACCCAGTACTTC. Protein sequence: CASSVLSGVNQETQYF.